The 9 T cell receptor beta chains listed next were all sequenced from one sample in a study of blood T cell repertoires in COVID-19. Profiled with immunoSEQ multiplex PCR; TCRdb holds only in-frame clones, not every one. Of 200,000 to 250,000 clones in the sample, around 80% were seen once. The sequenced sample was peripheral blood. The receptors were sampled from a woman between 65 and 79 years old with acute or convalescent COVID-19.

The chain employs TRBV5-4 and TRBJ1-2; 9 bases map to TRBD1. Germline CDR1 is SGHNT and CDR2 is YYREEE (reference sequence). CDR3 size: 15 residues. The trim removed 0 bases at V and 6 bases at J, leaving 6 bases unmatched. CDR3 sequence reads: CASSLVTGTGNGYTF. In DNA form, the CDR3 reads TGTGCCAGCAGCTTGGTTACCGGGACAGGGAATGGCTACACCTTC.

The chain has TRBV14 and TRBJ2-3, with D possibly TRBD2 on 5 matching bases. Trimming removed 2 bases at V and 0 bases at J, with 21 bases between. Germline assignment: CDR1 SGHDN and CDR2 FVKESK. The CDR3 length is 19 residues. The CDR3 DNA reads TGTGCCAGCAGCCAAATCGGGAAAGGACGTTCGGTTAGCACAGATACGCAGTATTTT. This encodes CASSQIGKGRSVSTDTQYF.

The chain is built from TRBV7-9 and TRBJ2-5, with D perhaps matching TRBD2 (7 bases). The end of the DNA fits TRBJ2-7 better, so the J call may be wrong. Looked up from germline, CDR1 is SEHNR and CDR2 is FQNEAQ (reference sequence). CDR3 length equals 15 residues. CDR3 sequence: CASSGAGAPSYEQYF. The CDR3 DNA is TGTGCCAGCAGCGGCGCGGGGGCCCCTTCCTACGAGCAGTACTTC.

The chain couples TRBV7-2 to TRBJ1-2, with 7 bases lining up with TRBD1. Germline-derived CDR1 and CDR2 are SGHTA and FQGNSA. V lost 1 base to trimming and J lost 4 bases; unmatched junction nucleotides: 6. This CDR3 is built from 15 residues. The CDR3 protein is CASSLERRGSYGYTF. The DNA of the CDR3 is TGTGCCAGCAGCTTAGAACGCAGGGGGTCCTATGGCTACACCTTC. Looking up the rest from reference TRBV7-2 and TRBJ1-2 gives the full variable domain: GAGVSQSPSNKVTEKGKDVELRCDPISGHTALYWYRQSLGQGLEFLIYFQGNSAPDKSGLPSDRFSAERTGGSVSTLTIQRTQQEDSAVYLCASSLERRGSYGYTFGSGTRLTVV.

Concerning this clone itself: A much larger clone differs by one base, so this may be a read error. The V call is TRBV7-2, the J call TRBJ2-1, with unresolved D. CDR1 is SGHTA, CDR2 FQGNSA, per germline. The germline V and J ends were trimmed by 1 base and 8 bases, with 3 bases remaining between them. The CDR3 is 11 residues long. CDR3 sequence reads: CASSLVDEQFF. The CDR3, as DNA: TGTGCCAGCAGCTTAGTCGATGAGCAGTTCTTC.

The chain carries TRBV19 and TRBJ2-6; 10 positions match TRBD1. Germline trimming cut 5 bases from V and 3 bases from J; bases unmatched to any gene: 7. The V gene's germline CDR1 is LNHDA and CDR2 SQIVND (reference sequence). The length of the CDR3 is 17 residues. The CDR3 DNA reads TGTGCCAGTAGTTCCGGGACAGGGGTAATTGGGGCCAACGTCCTGACTTTC. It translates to CASSSGTGVIGANVLTF.

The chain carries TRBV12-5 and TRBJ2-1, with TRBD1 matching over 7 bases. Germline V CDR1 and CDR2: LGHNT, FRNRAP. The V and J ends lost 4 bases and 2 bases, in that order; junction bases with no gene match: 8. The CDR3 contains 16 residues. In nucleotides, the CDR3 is TGTGCTAGTGGTTCCCTCTCTACAGGGGCCTACAATGAGCAGTTCTTC. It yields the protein CASGSLSTGAYNEQFF.

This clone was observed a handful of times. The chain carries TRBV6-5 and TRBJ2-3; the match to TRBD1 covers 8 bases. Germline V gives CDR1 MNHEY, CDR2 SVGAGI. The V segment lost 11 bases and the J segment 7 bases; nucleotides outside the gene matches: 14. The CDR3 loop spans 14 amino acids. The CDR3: CAVQGAGGRNTQYF. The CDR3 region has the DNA TGTGCCGTACAGGGAGCAGGGGGCCGTAATACGCAGTATTTT.

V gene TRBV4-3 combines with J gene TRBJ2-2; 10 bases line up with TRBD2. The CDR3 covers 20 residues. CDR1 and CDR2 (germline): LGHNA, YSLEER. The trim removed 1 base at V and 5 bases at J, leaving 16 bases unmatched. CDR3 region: CASSQVFESSGGKGTGELFF. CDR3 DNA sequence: TGCGCCAGCAGCCAAGTGTTTGAGTCTAGCGGGGGCAAGGGGACCGGGGAGCTGTTTTTT.